The next 21 T cell receptor beta chains were all read from a single sample in a study of human T cells and chemical hapten exposure. Indicated time point: patch test 2, 6 weeks after DPC sensitization. The sample's treatment: therapeutic diphenylcyclopropenone sensitization with weekly scalp DPC. TCRdb independently ran MiXCR on the RACE reads; one entry per CDR3 protein. Of some 80,000 distinct CDR3 sequences detected, around 10% appear once; the ten largest clones hold around 1.6%. Specimen: whole blood, collected in connection with sensitization to the hapten diphenylcyclopropenone (DPC). The source is a man between 18 and 29 years old with alopecia areata. Some clones in this sample may be carry-over from other donors' samples.

V gene TRBV29-1 combines with J gene TRBJ2-3; 10 bases are shared with TRBD2. The CDR3 has 16 amino acids. J was trimmed by 1 base and V by 6 bases; bases with no gene match: 10. Germline loops: CDR1 SQVTM, CDR2 ANQGSEA. CDR3 nucleotide sequence: TGCAGCGTGGGGGCCCTAGCGGGGGCTCGCACAGATACGCAGTATTTT. This encodes CSVGALAGARTDTQYF.

This clonotype was observed a handful of times. The chain uses TRBV29-1 and TRBJ1-1; 11 nucleotides align to TRBD1. The CDR3 covers 13 residues. The J segment lost 4 bases and the V segment lost 7 bases, leaving 5 bases of the junction unmatched. Germline values: CDR1 SQVTM, CDR2 ANQGSEA. The CDR3 region is CSDRGQGATEAFF. The CDR3 nucleotides are TGCAGCGACCGCGGACAGGGGGCCACTGAAGCTTTCTTT.

This clonotype was observed at least ten times. The chain is built from TRBV7-6 and TRBJ2-1; tentative D call: TRBD1 (5 bases). CDR3 length equals 13 residues. In germline, CDR1 is SGHVS, CDR2 FNYEAQ. V gave up 1 base and J gave up 9 bases, with 10 bases separating them. The CDR3 loop is CASSLDRGTEQFF. DNA of the CDR3: TGTGCCAGCAGCTTAGATAGGGGTACTGAGCAGTTCTTC.

The table lists this clonotype with a few counts. The rearrangement links TRBV11-2 to TRBJ2-3; D is undetermined. The CDR3 spans 17 residues. Germline CDR1 SGHAT, CDR2 FQNNGV. V lost 0 bases, J lost 0 bases, and 13 bases lay in between. For the CDR3, the DNA is TGTGCCAGCAGCTTAGAGGCAGTCAGAACTAGCACAGATACGCAGTATTTT. This translates into CASSLEAVRTSTDTQYF.

This clonotype was detected only a few times. V gene TRBV29-1 combines with J gene TRBJ2-5; D is ambiguous. The CDR3 extends over 11 amino acids. The V end lost 5 bases, the J end lost 2 bases, and 6 bases lay between the germline ends. The V gene's germline CDR1 is SQVTM and CDR2 ANQGSEA. CDR3 loop: CSVRPQETQYF. CDR3 coding DNA: TGCAGCGTTCGCCCGCAAGAGACCCAGTACTTC.

The sample holds a few counts of this clonotype. The chain recombines TRBV7-2 with TRBJ1-2; D is unclear. The V end lost 2 bases, the J end lost 4 bases, and 11 bases lay between the germline ends. Germline V gene sequence: CDR1 SGHTA, CDR2 FQGNSA. The length of the CDR3 is 14 residues. Written as DNA, the CDR3 is TGTGCCAGCAGCTTAATGGGCCTTTCCTATGGCTACACCTTC. Its protein is CASSLMGLSYGYTF.

This clonotype was picked up many times. The chain has TRBV7-9 and TRBJ1-2; 9 nucleotides line up with TRBD1. V was clipped by 1 base and J by 8 bases; unmatched bases: 11. Germline V gene data show CDR1 as SEHNR and CDR2 as FQNEAQ (reference sequence). This CDR3 contains 16 residues. CDR3: CASSLGFGQGREGYTF. The CDR3 bases are TGTGCCAGCAGCTTAGGTTTTGGACAGGGGAGAGAAGGCTACACCTTC.

The chain carries TRBV19 and TRBJ2-5; weak D call: TRBD1 (6 bases). CDR3 length: 14 amino acids. Germline V gene data show CDR1 as LNHDA and CDR2 as SQIVND (reference sequence). V lost 4 bases, J lost 5 bases, and 14 bases lay in between. The CDR3 bases are TGTGCCAGTAGTACATCGACAGGATCCGAGACCCAGTACTTC. It translates to CASSTSTGSETQYF.

This clonotype showed up just a few times. This rearrangement joins TRBV29-1 to TRBJ1-2, with no clear D. V gave up 5 bases and J gave up 5 bases, with 9 bases separating them. Germline V CDR1 and CDR2: SQVTM, ANQGSEA. This CDR3 contains 11 residues. CDR3 bases: TGCAGCGTTTCTTGGGGATATGGCTACACCTTC. Amino acid sequence: CSVSWGYGYTF.

The chain uses TRBV11-2 and TRBJ2-5, with D perhaps TRBD1 (6 bases). The germline V gene has CDR1 SGHAT and CDR2 FQNNGV. The CDR3 has 14 amino acids. Trimming took 4 bases from V and 2 from J, leaving 11 bases between them. CDR3 coding DNA: TGTGCCAGCAGCTCCGGGACATCTCAAGAGACCCAGTACTTC. Translated, it gives CASSSGTSQETQYF.

The table lists this clonotype with a few counts. The rearrangement joins TRBV29-1 to TRBJ2-7; D is undetermined. The V gene's germline CDR1 is SQVTM and CDR2 ANQGSEA. The CDR3 covers 14 residues. Trimming took off 6 bases at V and 6 bases at J, with 21 bases between the two ends. The CDR3 sequence is CSVALGGRYSEQYV. The CDR3 coding sequence is TGCAGCGTCGCGCTAGGTGGACGATACTCCGAGCAGTACGTC.

In this sample, this clonotype turned up many times. The V gene is TRBV24-1, the J gene TRBJ2-2; D is unclear. The CDR3 sequence is 13 residues long. The V end lost 7 bases, the J end lost 3 bases, and 8 bases lay between the germline ends. The germline CDR1 and CDR2 sequences are KGHDR and SFDVKD. CDR3 amino acids: CATSQLYTGELFF. CDR3 DNA sequence: TGTGCCACCAGCCAGCTATACACCGGGGAGCTGTTTTTT.

This clonotype was counted at least ten times. The V gene is TRBV27, the J gene TRBJ2-4, with D maybe TRBD1 (5 bases). This CDR3 has 14 residues. V shed 6 bases and J shed 1 base, with 10 bases lying between them. Germline V gene data show CDR1 as MNHEY and CDR2 as SMNVEV (reference sequence). CDR3 nucleotide sequence: TGTGCCAGCAGCCTCAGGGCCGCCAAAAACATTCAGTACTTC. It specifies CASSLRAAKNIQYF.

This clonotype was recorded many times. The chain combines TRBV25-1 with TRBJ1-2; D not certain. Germline V gene data show CDR1 as MGHDK and CDR2 as SYGVNS. The CDR3 contains 14 residues. The V end was cut by 6 bases, the J end by 4 bases, with 15 bases between. As DNA, the CDR3 is TGTGCCAGCAGGGCTAAGGGAGGGCCCTATGGCTACACCTTC. The encoded protein is CASRAKGGPYGYTF.

Only a few counts were recorded for this clonotype. The chain employs TRBV19 and TRBJ2-2, with TRBD1 identical over 9 bases. After removal of 6 bases from V and 7 bases from J, the junction contained 9 bases not matched to a gene. From germline, CDR1 is LNHDA and CDR2 SQIVND (reference sequence). This CDR3 contains 15 residues. CDR3 coding DNA: TGTGCCAGTAGCGTACCGGGACAGGGAATCGGGGAGCTGTTTTTT. Protein: CASSVPGQGIGELFF.

This chain joins TRBV28 and TRBJ2-5, with TRBD2 as a possible D gene (6 bases). V lost 1 base, J lost 5 bases, and 11 bases lay in between. CDR1 MDHEN and CDR2 SYDVKM come from the germline V gene. This CDR3 has 14 residues. DNA for the CDR3: TGTGCCAGCAGTTTATTCGGGAGTCGGGAGACCCAGTACTTC. Its translation is CASSLFGSRETQYF.

V usage is TRBV7-2 and J usage is TRBJ2-7; possibly TRBD1 for D (6 bases). V was trimmed by 5 bases and J by 3 bases, leaving 14 bases between them. Germline loops: CDR1 SGHTA, CDR2 FQGNSA. The CDR3 extends over 14 amino acids. CDR3 nucleotide sequence: TGTGCCAGCAGCAAAACAGGGTTCGGCTACGAGCAGTACTTC. Encoded protein: CASSKTGFGYEQYF. Together with reference TRBV7-2 and TRBJ2-7, the CDR3 gives the full variable domain: GAGVSQSPSNKVTEKGKDVELRCDPISGHTALYWYRQSLGQGLEFLIYFQGNSAPDKSGLPSDRFSAERTGGSVSTLTIQRTQQEDSAVYLCASSKTGFGYEQYFGPGTRLTVT.

This clonotype has a count of ten or more. The chain couples TRBV6-1 to TRBJ2-7, with TRBD1 identical over 12 bases. CDR1 MNHNS and CDR2 SASEGT come from the germline V gene. V lost 2 bases to trimming and J lost 4 bases; unmatched junction nucleotides: 18. This CDR3 comprises 20 residues. The CDR3 spells CASSENRFRLGQGARYEQYV. CDR3 nucleotides: TGTGCCAGCAGTGAAAATCGTTTCAGGTTGGGACAGGGGGCGCGTTACGAGCAGTACGTC.

The chain recombines TRBV27 with TRBJ2-2; D is perhaps TRBD1 (5 bases). The CDR3 contains 14 residues. V gave up 5 bases and J gave up 4 bases, with 11 bases separating them. From germline, CDR1 is MNHEY and CDR2 SMNVEV (reference sequence). The CDR3 sequence: CASSPRQFTGELFF. The CDR3 DNA follows: TGTGCCAGCAGTCCACGACAGTTCACCGGGGAGCTGTTTTTT.

This clonotype was detected a few times. CDR3 protein: CSAAGAAIRREQFF. CDR3 sequence (DNA): TGCAGTGCCGCCGGGGCAGCAATTCGAAGGGAGCAGTTCTTC. The chain uses TRBV20-1 and TRBJ2-1; either TRBD1 or TRBD2 may fit D (5 bases each). Germline V lookup: CDR1 DFQATT, CDR2 SNEGSKA (reference sequence). Trimming removed 6 bases at V and 10 bases at J, with 22 bases between. This CDR3 is 14 amino acids long.

J is TRBJ2-3 and V is TRBV29-1, with 9 bases matching TRBD2. Trimming cost V 3 bases and J 5 bases; bases outside gene matches: 12. From germline, CDR1 is SQVTM and CDR2 ANQGSEA. The CDR3 spans 16 residues. CDR3 amino acids: CSVDEVSSGDGDTQYF. The CDR3 DNA reads TGCAGCGTTGATGAGGTTTCTAGCGGGGATGGAGATACGCAGTATTTT.